Listed below are T cell receptor beta chains from one sample, sequenced in a study of CXCR3-negative and CXCR3-positive naive CD8 T cells. TCRdb processed the 5' RACE reads again and assigns one entry to each CDR3 protein, with no DNA. This listing includes roughly 120,000 distinct CDR3 sequences. Sequenced material: naive CXCR3+ CD8+ T cells from blood. Receptor source: a human donor in good health. Some clones in this sample may be carry-over from other donors' samples. Each CDR3 is given with its conserved first and last residue.

TRBV28,TRBJ1-2,CASSSPRGASYGYTF
TRBV7-9,TRBJ2-3,CASSSPEQGDTQYF
TRBV29-1,TRBJ2-7,CSVRTGLFSYEQYF
TRBV7-2,TRBJ2-1,CASSSLAGAYNEQFF
TRBV7-6,TRBJ2-7,CASSLPETPLEQYF
TRBV25-1,TRBJ2-3,CASSGANGASTDTQYF
TRBV7-9,TRBJ2-7,CASSGGTGGEQYF
TRBV20-1,TRBJ1-5,CSANLPYGNQPQHF
TRBV12-3/TRBV12-4,TRBJ2-2,CASSSAGTSTVNTGELFF
TRBV5-1,TRBJ2-7,CASSLPAGLAGTSEQYF
TRBV7-9,TRBJ2-3,CASSPPLADSTDTQYF
TRBV29-1,TRBJ2-7,CSVEVDGSYEQYF
TRBV6-5,TRBJ2-3,CASSYDWETDTQYF
TRBV6-5,TRBJ2-1,CASSLGLAVVNEQFF
TRBV5-1,TRBJ2-3,CASSQNSGSLSSTDTQYF
TRBV7-7,TRBJ2-1,CASSLGQRNEQFF
TRBV25-1,TRBJ2-7,CASLDFPRQGLEQYF
TRBV5-4,TRBJ1-2,CASSSTTGVNYGYTF
TRBV7-9,TRBJ2-1,CASSLVRGPYNEQFF
TRBV18,TRBJ1-5,CASSPPGGNQPQHF
TRBV5-1,TRBJ2-7,CASSIRDSSYEQYF
TRBV7-6,TRBJ2-7,CASNSRFYEQYF
TRBV29-1,TRBJ1-1,CSLRPGGGNTEAFF
TRBV7-6,TRBJ2-1,CASSLMRGATYNEQFF
TRBV6-2/TRBV6-3,TRBJ1-1,CASSYLEVNTEAFF
TRBV20-1,TRBJ2-4,CSANPRLAKNIQYF
TRBV28,TRBJ2-7,CASSLYPYYEQYF
TRBV29-1,TRBJ2-1,CSVLITTGPFYNEQFF